This TCR beta chain originates from a study of blood T cells in healthy people across ages. This clonotype has just one count. The antigen is unknown. With a much larger clone just one base away, this may be a read error. A minimum of 5 micrograms of total RNA was extracted per sample. The CDR3 runs to 13 residues. Per the germline V gene, CDR1 is SNHLY and CDR2 is FYNNEI. Whole-study findings and limits: Comparison with aged donors showed that long-lived donors had more naive CD4+ cells and higher diversity. TCR beta diversity correlated strongly with naive T cell percentage.

Sample-barcoded 5' priming and a J-beta primer mix drove a second PCR of 7 to 11 cycles. Via MiXCR, TCRdb re-called the 5' RACE reads, giving one row per CDR3 protein. Here the sample spans about 400,000 distinct CDR3 sequences, 45% to 65% being singletons. Sequencing was carried out using blood. This sequence originates from a man aged 60 to 75 in good health. The chain couples TRBV2 to TRBJ2-4; tentatively, D is TRBD2 (6 bases). The DNA matches TRBJ2-5 better at its end, which makes the J call doubtful. The CDR3 nucleotides are TGTGCCAGCAGACGGGACTTCCAAGAGACCCAGTACTTC. Its protein is CASRRDFQETQYF.